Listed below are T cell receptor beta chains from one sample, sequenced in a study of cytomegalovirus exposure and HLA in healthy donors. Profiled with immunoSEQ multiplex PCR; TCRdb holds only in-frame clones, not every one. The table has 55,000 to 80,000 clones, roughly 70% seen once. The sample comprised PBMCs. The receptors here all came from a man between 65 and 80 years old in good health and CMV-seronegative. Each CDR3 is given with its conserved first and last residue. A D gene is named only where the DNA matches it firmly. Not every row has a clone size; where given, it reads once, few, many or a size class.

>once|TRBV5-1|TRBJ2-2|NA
CASSLGTGPTGELFF
TGCGCCAGCAGCTTGGGTACAGGGCCCACCGGGGAGCTGTTTTTT
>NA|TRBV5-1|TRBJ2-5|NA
CASSPGGPGSGGAQETQYF
TGCGCCAGCAGCCCAGGGGGGCCAGGTAGCGGAGGGGCCCAAGAGACCCAGTACTTC
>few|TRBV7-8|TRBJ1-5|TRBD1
CASSLMTGRWRQPQHF
TGTGCCAGCAGCTTGATGACAGGGAGGTGGAGGCAGCCCCAGCATTTT
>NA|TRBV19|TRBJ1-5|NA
CASSMVRGDQPQHF
TGTGCCAGTAGTATGGTCAGGGGAGATCAGCCCCAGCATTTT
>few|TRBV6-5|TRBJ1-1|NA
CASRRTSMNTEAFF
TGTGCCAGCAGAAGGACAAGTATGAACACTGAAGCTTTCTTT
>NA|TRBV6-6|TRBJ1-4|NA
CASSYEQGDRNEKLFF
TGTGCCAGCAGTTACGAGCAGGGTGATCGTAATGAAAAACTGTTTTTT
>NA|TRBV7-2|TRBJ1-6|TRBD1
CASSLRGGGSNSPLHF
TGTGCCAGCAGCTTGAGAGGAGGGGGCTCAAATTCACCCCTCCACTTT
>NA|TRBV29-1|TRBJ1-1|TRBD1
CSGMTGGDTEAFF
TGCAGCGGTATGACAGGGGGGGACACTGAAGCTTTCTTT
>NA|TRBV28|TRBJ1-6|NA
CASSLSWRTLHF
TGTGCCAGCAGTTTGTCCTGGCGGACCCTCCACTTT
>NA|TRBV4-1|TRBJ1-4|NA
CASRRSYLNEKLFF
TGCGCCAGCAGGAGGTCCTACCTAAATGAAAAACTGTTTTTT
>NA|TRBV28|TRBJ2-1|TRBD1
CASSPGQGIYNEQFF
TGTGCCAGCAGCCCGGGACAGGGAATATACAATGAGCAGTTCTTC
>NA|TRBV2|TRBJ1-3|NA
CASSSTGNSGNTIYF
TGTGCCAGCAGTTCAACAGGGAACTCTGGAAACACCATATATTTT
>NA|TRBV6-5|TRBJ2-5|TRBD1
CASRSTGYQETQYF
TGTGCCAGCAGATCGACAGGGTACCAAGAGACCCAGTACTTC
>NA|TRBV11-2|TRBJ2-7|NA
CASSFQGGPSYEQYF
TGTGCCAGCAGCTTCCAGGGGGGCCCCTCCTACGAGCAGTACTTC
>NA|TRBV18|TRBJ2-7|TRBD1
CASSQGAGTGLYEQYF
TGTGCCAGCTCACAGGGAGCCGGGACAGGGCTCTACGAGCAGTACTTC
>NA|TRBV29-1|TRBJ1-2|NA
CSVLAGDGYTF
TGCAGCGTCCTGGCAGGGGACGGCTACACCTTC
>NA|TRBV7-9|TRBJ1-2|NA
CASSFGSIYGYTF
TGTGCCAGCAGCTTCGGGTCTATCTATGGCTACACCTTC
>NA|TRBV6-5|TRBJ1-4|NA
CASSYRGGEKLFF
TGTGCCAGCAGTTACAGGGGAGGAGAAAAACTGTTTTTT
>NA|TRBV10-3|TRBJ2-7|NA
CAIRQMDEQYF
TGTGCCATCAGACAGATGGACGAGCAGTACTTC
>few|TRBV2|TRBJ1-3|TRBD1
CASSVQGVGNTIYF
TGTGCCAGCAGTGTACAGGGGGTCGGAAACACCATATATTTT
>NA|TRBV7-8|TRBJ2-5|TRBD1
CASSILDRGSSETQYF
TGTGCCAGCAGCATACTGGACAGGGGGTCGTCAGAGACCCAGTACTTC
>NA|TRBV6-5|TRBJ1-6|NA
CASSYSAVDNSPLHF
TGTGCCAGCAGTTACTCGGCAGTGGATAATTCACCCCTCCACTTT
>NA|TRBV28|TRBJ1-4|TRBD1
CASGGTALNEKLFF
TGTGCCAGCGGAGGGACAGCCCTTAATGAAAAACTGTTTTTT
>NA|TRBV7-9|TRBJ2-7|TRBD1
CASSSDRGTYEQYF
TGTGCCAGCAGCTCGGACAGGGGAACCTACGAGCAGTACTTC
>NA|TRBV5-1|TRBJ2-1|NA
CASSHQTGRGYNEQFF
TGCGCCAGCAGCCATCAGACAGGCCGGGGCTACAATGAGCAGTTCTTC
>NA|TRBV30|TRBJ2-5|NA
CAWSRNRWKTQYF
TGTGCCTGGAGCCGAAACAGGTGGAAGACCCAGTACTTC
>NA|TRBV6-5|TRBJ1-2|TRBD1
CASRTGQGAAYGYTF
TGTGCCAGCAGAACCGGACAGGGGGCGGCCTATGGCTACACCTTC
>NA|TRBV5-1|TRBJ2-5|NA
CASSLGLNLETQYF
TGCGCCAGCAGCTTGGGCCTAAACTTGGAGACCCAGTACTTC
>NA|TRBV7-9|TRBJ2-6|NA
CASSLARGSGANVLTF
TGTGCCAGCAGCTTAGCTAGGGGGTCTGGGGCCAACGTCCTGACTTTC
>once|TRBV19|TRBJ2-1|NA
CASTETGFSYNEQFF
TGTGCCAGTACAGAGACAGGATTCTCCTACAATGAGCAGTTCTTC
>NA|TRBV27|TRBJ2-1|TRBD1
CASSSVMAGTGIYNEQFF
TGTGCCAGCAGTTCCGTAATGGCGGGGACAGGGATCTACAATGAGCAGTTCTTC
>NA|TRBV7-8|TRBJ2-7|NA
CASATAVGEVGEQYF
TGTGCCAGCGCAACAGCGGTCGGAGAGGTGGGCGAGCAGTACTTC